This T cell receptor (beta chain) was documented in a study of memory CD4+ T cells and cytomegalovirus serostatus. Study background: Healthy Belgian adult donors included about 10 CMV-positive and some 24 CMV-negative people.

Overall study findings and caveats: CMV serostatus prediction reached median AUC roughly 0.95, or 0.91 with US-trained model.

This CDR3 comprises 13 residues. V was pared by 5 bases and J by 8 bases, with 15 bases between. CDR1 and CDR2 (germline): LGHNA, YNFKEQ. Method: immunoSEQ multiplex PCR; TCRdb's copy keeps in-frame clones and lacks some. Found here are tens of thousands of clones, 79% of them singletons; the top ten hold under 6%. Single viable CD3+CD4+CD8-CD45RO+ cells were sorted as the memory CD4+ T cells. Total CD4+ T cells were enriched by CD4 positive selection. Regarding this clone: Its antigen is unknown.

The source of this sequence is an adult in good health and CMV-seropositive. The chain combines TRBV4-2 with TRBJ1-2; D is perhaps TRBD1 (6 bases). What was sequenced was memory CD4+ T cells from blood. The DNA for the CDR3 is TGTGCCAGCAGCTTTGATGAGGGGGACGGCTACACCTTC. Amino acids: CASSFDEGDGYTF.